This T cell receptor beta chain was recovered during a study of radiation and T cells in renal cell carcinoma. The wider study: Nephrectomy followed 15 Gy stereotactic body radiation by 4 weeks. Findings and caveats of the study: Top tumor clonotypes rose in blood 2 weeks post-radiation, then contracted. No pretreatment tumor biopsies were available for baseline clonotypes.

Concerning this clone: Its antigen remains unidentified.

Trimming took off 6 bases at V and 2 bases at J, with 11 bases between the two ends. Germline lookup yields CDR1 SNHLY and CDR2 FYNNEI. This CDR3 has 14 amino acids. Assay used: immunoSEQ multiplex PCR; TCRdb lists only in-frame clones, some missing. The data hold more than 95,000 clones, with around 81% observed a single time. Stated time point: blood 2 weeks post-SBRT. Treatment: 15 Gy SBRT to primary tumor, nephrectomy 4 weeks later. Serial blood draws occurred at baseline and 2 and 4 weeks post-SBRT. The receptor's source is a man aged 45-60 years with renal cell carcinoma. This material consisted of blood, taken from a patient whose treatment included radiotherapy and nephrectomy. The chain employs TRBV2 and TRBJ1-5, with D unresolved. CDR3 sequence reads: CASSADGGNQPQHF. The CDR3, as DNA: TGTGCCAGCAGCGCCGACGGCGGCAATCAGCCCCAGCATTTT.